One T cell receptor (beta chain) is described in this entry. The antigen is not known. Trimming took 1 base from V and 6 from J; bases not matched to a gene: 8. Germline V gene lookup returns CDR1 MDHEN and CDR2 SYDVKM. The CDR3 runs to 15 residues. The table came from immunoSEQ multiplex PCR; TCRdb's copy has only in-frame clones and leaves some out. The sample records roughly 20,000 clones, about four fifths being singletons. Treatment described: AdE1-LMPpoly-expanded autologous EBV-specific T-cell therapy followed by anti-PD-1 nivolumab. This specimen belongs to a study of EBV T-cell therapy then PD-1 blockade in nasopharyngeal carcinoma.

This specimen consisted of CD8+ T cells from blood, obtained at roughly day 33 from a patient whose treatment included autologous EBV-specific T cells and nivolumab. The chain links TRBV28 to TRBJ2-7, with 8 bases lining up with TRBD1. The receptor was isolated from a man aged 35-49 years with nasopharyngeal carcinoma. The CDR3 sequence: CASSLYGQGNSEQYF. CDR3 coding DNA: TGTGCCAGCAGTTTATATGGACAGGGCAATAGCGAGCAGTACTTC. Full variable domain (missing parts from reference TRBV28 and TRBJ2-7): DVKVTQSSRYLVKRTGEKVFLECVQDMDHENMFWYRQDPGLGLRLIYFSYDVKMKEKGDIPEGYSVSREKKERFSLILESASTNQTSMYLCASSLYGQGNSEQYFGPGTRLTVT.